Following are 29 T cell receptor beta chains from one sample sequenced in a study of cytomegalovirus exposure and HLA in healthy donors. The primer mix had 60 Vbeta and 13 Jbeta primers. Profiling relied on immunoSEQ multiplex PCR, and the TCRdb table lists in-frame clones only, not all of them. Here the sample spans approximately 160,000 clones, 60% to 80% being singletons. The specimen was PBMCs. The receptors were gathered from a male donor in good health and CMV-seronegative.

The V call is TRBV28, the J call TRBJ2-7; D remains ambiguous. The CDR3 totals 16 residues. V was cut by 3 bases and J by 2 bases, with 17 bases left in between. Germline V gene sequence: CDR1 MDHEN, CDR2 SYDVKM. CDR3: CASSLSTSVAAYEQYF. The CDR3 DNA reads as TGTGCCAGCAGTTTGTCTACGTCCGTTGCTGCCTACGAGCAGTACTTC.

The chain has TRBV6-4 and TRBJ2-1; D possibly corresponds to TRBD2 (5 bases). V was shortened by 2 bases and J by 0 bases, with 5 bases between the two germline ends. This CDR3 is built from 14 residues. Germline V gene lookup returns CDR1 MRHNA and CDR2 SNTAGT. For the CDR3, the DNA is TGTGCCAGCAGTGACGGGAGCTCCTACAATGAGCAGTTCTTC. As protein: CASSDGSSYNEQFF.

This clone was detected a few times. This chain uses TRBV6-5 with TRBJ1-5; 7 bases map to TRBD1. Germline assignment: CDR1 MNHEY and CDR2 SVGAGI. The V gene end was trimmed by 0 bases and the J gene end by 6 bases; junction bases not matched to a gene: 5. The CDR3 is 15 amino acids. The CDR3 DNA reads as TGTGCCAGCAGTTACTCGAGAAGGGGGCTTCAGCCCCAGCATTTT. The encoded protein is CASSYSRRGLQPQHF.

The chain has TRBV5-4 and TRBJ2-5; D is perhaps TRBD2 (6 bases). The germline CDR1 and CDR2 sequences are SGHNT and YYREEE (reference sequence). The V and J ends lost 3 bases and 1 base respectively, with 13 bases between them. The CDR3 extends over 15 amino acids. CDR3 amino acids: CASSWNGGAQETQYF. The CDR3 nucleotides read TGTGCCAGCAGCTGGAACGGGGGAGCCCAAGAGACCCAGTACTTC.

This chain links TRBV30 with TRBJ2-3; 9 bases are shared with TRBD2. Germline V CDR1 and CDR2: GTSNPN, SVGIG (reference sequence). The CDR3 spans 14 residues. V was pared by 7 bases and J by 7 bases, with 12 bases of the junction left unmatched. CDR3 bases: TGTGCCTTGGGAGGGTTAGCGGGAGCCCATACGCAGTATTTT. This codes for CALGGLAGAHTQYF.

The V gene is TRBV9, the J gene TRBJ1-3; 8 nucleotides agree with TRBD1. Germline V gene sequence: CDR1 SGDLS, CDR2 YYNGEE. Trimming took 4 bases from V and 1 from J; bases not matched to a gene: 7. The CDR3 extends over 16 amino acids. The CDR3 is CASSIGTGLSGNTIYF. The CDR3, as DNA: TGTGCCAGCAGCATTGGGACAGGACTTTCTGGAAACACCATATATTTT.

V is TRBV19 and J is TRBJ1-1, with 7 bases fitting TRBD1. The V segment lost 7 bases and the J segment 1 base; nucleotides outside the gene matches: 9. CDR1 and CDR2 (germline): LNHDA, SQIVND (reference sequence). CDR3 length equals 15 residues. The CDR3 DNA is TGTGCCAGTACAGGGGACAGACGCCAGAACACTGAAGCTTTCTTT. As protein: CASTGDRRQNTEAFF.

The gene calls are TRBV28 and TRBJ2-5, with D uncertain. V was clipped by 2 bases and J by 5 bases, with 12 bases between them. Per germline, CDR1 MDHEN and CDR2 SYDVKM. This CDR3 contains 14 residues. The CDR3 DNA sequence: TGTGCCAGCAGTTTAATCTCGGAGATTGAGACCCAGTACTTC. This sequence encodes CASSLISEIETQYF.

The CDR3 region is CASREASPGNYGYTF. The CDR3 nucleotides read TGTGCCAGCAGGGAGGCTTCCCCTGGAAACTATGGCTACACCTTC. The chain couples TRBV6-1 to TRBJ1-2; D ambiguous. The CDR3 is 15 residues long. Per germline, CDR1 MNHNS and CDR2 SASEGT. Deletions cut 6 bases from V and 2 bases from J, with 16 bases between.

V and J are TRBV27 and TRBJ2-7, with D possibly being TRBD1 (6 bases). The CDR3 is made up of 16 amino acids. The germline V and J ends were trimmed by 2 bases and 4 bases, with 18 bases remaining between them. CDR1 is MNHEY and CDR2 is SMNVEV in the germline V gene (reference sequence). CDR3: CASSLGRPGEGYEQYF. The CDR3 nucleotides read TGTGCCAGCAGTTTAGGGCGGCCAGGGGAAGGATACGAGCAGTACTTC.

The V and J genes are TRBV14 and TRBJ1-1; 7 nucleotides line up with TRBD1. CDR1 SGHDN and CDR2 FVKESK come from the germline V gene. After removal of 0 bases from V and 5 bases from J, the junction contained 3 bases not matched to a gene. The CDR3 contains 14 residues. The CDR3: CASSQEDRRTEAFF. The CDR3, as DNA: TGTGCCAGCAGCCAAGAGGACAGGAGGACTGAAGCTTTCTTT.

The rearrangement joins TRBV5-6 to TRBJ1-3; D is perhaps TRBD1 (6 bases). Germline V lookup: CDR1 SGHDT, CDR2 YYEEEE. The CDR3 consists of 15 residues. The V gene lost 4 bases and the J gene lost 2 bases, with 13 bases spanning the gap. In DNA, the CDR3 is TGTGCCAGCAGCCTGAGGCAGGGGACTGGAAACACCATATATTTT. Encoded protein: CASSLRQGTGNTIYF.

CDR3: CASSEESNQPQHF. In DNA form, the CDR3 reads TGTGCCAGCAGTGAGGAGAGCAATCAGCCCCAGCATTTT. This chain uses TRBV2 with TRBJ1-5, with D unresolved. CDR1 SNHLY and CDR2 FYNNEI come from the germline V gene. The CDR3 covers 13 residues. Trimming took 3 bases from V and 1 from J, leaving 4 bases between them.

The genes are TRBV6-1 and TRBJ2-7; D perhaps matches TRBD2 (6 bases). V was cut by 9 bases and J by 1 base, with 13 bases left in between. The CDR3 has 13 residues. Germline V CDR1 and CDR2: MNHNS, SASEGT. In DNA, the CDR3 is TGTGCCAGTGGTAGGGACTGGTCCTACGAGCAGTACTTC. This sequence encodes CASGRDWSYEQYF.

Only one count was recorded for this clone. The genes are TRBV19 and TRBJ2-2; 8 bases match TRBD2. The V gene's germline CDR1 is LNHDA and CDR2 SQIVND (reference sequence). There are 15 residues in the CDR3. V gave up 4 bases and J gave up 3 bases; unmatched junction bases: 4. The CDR3 protein is CASSTSGGYTGELFF. In DNA, the CDR3 is TGTGCCAGTAGTACGAGCGGGGGTTACACCGGGGAGCTGTTTTTT.

This rearrangement joins TRBV5-1 to TRBJ1-1, with 9 nucleotides matching TRBD1. Germline V gene data show CDR1 as SGHRS and CDR2 as YFSETQ. The CDR3 has 14 residues. Trimming cost V 4 bases and J 4 bases; bases outside gene matches: 5. Here the CDR3 reads CASSRGTGPTEAFF. The DNA of the CDR3 is TGCGCCAGCAGCCGCGGGACAGGGCCCACTGAAGCTTTCTTT.

The CDR3 nucleotides are TGCGCCAGCAGCTTGGACAGGGCGTCGGGCTACACCTTC. It is translated as CASSLDRASGYTF. The chain employs TRBV5-1 and TRBJ1-2, with D perhaps TRBD1 (6 bases). From germline, CDR1 is SGHRS and CDR2 YFSETQ. CDR3 length: 13 amino acids. V shed 0 bases and J shed 8 bases, with 11 bases lying between them.

V usage is TRBV6-6 and J usage is TRBJ1-5; no firm D call. From germline, CDR1 is MNHNY and CDR2 SVGAGI (reference sequence). V lost 5 bases, J lost 8 bases, and 7 bases lay in between. This CDR3 spans 11 amino acids. The CDR3 is CASSVREPQHF. The DNA for the CDR3 is TGTGCCAGCAGTGTCCGGGAGCCCCAGCATTTT.

This chain uses TRBV2 with TRBJ1-5; unclear D gene. The V and J ends lost 1 base and 1 base respectively, with 8 bases between them. CDR3 length equals 15 residues. CDR1 and CDR2 from the germline V gene are SNHLY and FYNNEI. CDR3 residues: CASSEGGLSNQPQHF. CDR3 in DNA: TGTGCCAGCAGTGAAGGCGGGTTGAGCAATCAGCCCCAGCATTTT.

The rearrangement joins TRBV10-3 to TRBJ2-2, with D hard to call. V was cut by 4 bases and J by 7 bases, with 16 bases left in between. Germline V gene data show CDR1 as ENHRY and CDR2 as SYGVKD. This CDR3 region has 15 residues. The DNA for the CDR3 is TGTGCCATCAGTGGACTCTCAGTTACGGGCGGGGAGCTGTTTTTT. This translates into CAISGLSVTGGELFF.

The chain has TRBV5-1 and TRBJ2-1; 13 bases match TRBD2. The V gene's germline CDR1 is SGHRS and CDR2 YFSETQ. V shed 10 bases, J shed 7 bases, and the junction held 8 bases outside the gene matches. The CDR3 spans 14 residues. CDR3 DNA sequence: TGCGCCGGGGCCCCGGGACTAGCGGGAAATGAGCAGTTCTTC. It specifies CAGAPGLAGNEQFF.

The chain links TRBV6-6 to TRBJ2-5, with D perhaps matching TRBD1 (6 bases). The germline V and J ends were trimmed by 2 bases and 5 bases, with 15 bases remaining between them. The CDR3 spans 15 residues. Germline-derived CDR1 and CDR2 are MNHNY and SVGAGI (reference sequence). This CDR3 reads CASSYRPRGEETQYF. CDR3 sequence (DNA): TGTGCCAGCAGTTACCGCCCCAGGGGAGAGGAGACCCAGTACTTC.

This clone occurred a few times. The chain couples TRBV4-1 to TRBJ2-2; a possible D gene is TRBD1 (5 bases). Trimming left V 0 bases short and J 5 bases short, with 10 bases between. CDR1 is MGHRA, CDR2 YSYEKL, per germline. The CDR3 covers 15 residues. CDR3 sequence (DNA): TGCGCCAGCAGCCAAGAGGCGACAGCTACCGGGGAGCTGTTTTTT. Translation gives CASSQEATATGELFF.

The rearrangement links TRBV9 to TRBJ1-3; no clear D. The CDR3 is 16 amino acids. The ends were cut back, 0 bases at V and 3 bases at J, with 13 bases in the middle. Germline CDR1 and CDR2: SGDLS and YYNGEE. CDR3 sequence reads: CASSVELGRVGNTIYF. The CDR3 DNA is TGTGCCAGCAGCGTAGAACTGGGTCGGGTTGGAAACACCATATATTTT.

The chain links TRBV7-9 to TRBJ2-7; 11 bases line up with TRBD1. The CDR3 loop spans 15 amino acids. Trimming at V came to 3 bases and at J to 4 bases, leaving 5 bases not matched to a gene. The germline gives CDR1 SEHNR, CDR2 FQNEAQ (reference sequence). The CDR3 loop reads CASSFGQGARYEQYF. For the CDR3, the DNA is TGTGCCAGCAGCTTCGGACAGGGGGCAAGGTACGAGCAGTACTTC.

The CDR3 DNA is TGTGCCAGCAGCTTGGAAGCTAGCGGCACAGATACGCAGTATTTT. Amino acids: CASSLEASGTDTQYF. This chain connects TRBV5-4 to TRBJ2-3, with D perhaps TRBD2 (6 bases). The length of the CDR3 is 15 residues. Germline V gene sequence: CDR1 SGHNT, CDR2 YYREEE (reference sequence). V shed 0 bases and J shed 1 base, with 9 bases lying between them.

The chain couples TRBV9 to TRBJ2-7; 8 nucleotides match TRBD2. The germline V gene encodes CDR1 SGDLS and CDR2 YYNGEE. There are 15 residues in the CDR3. Trimming at V came to 0 bases and at J to 5 bases, leaving 7 bases not matched to a gene. CDR3 sequence reads: CASSVDPAGVNEQYF. CDR3 sequence (DNA): TGTGCCAGCAGCGTAGATCCAGCGGGAGTCAACGAGCAGTACTTC.

This chain joins TRBV9 and TRBJ2-6, with D unclear. This CDR3 contains 16 residues. Per germline, CDR1 SGDLS and CDR2 YYNGEE. V lost 3 bases and J 0 bases, leaving 10 bases between the germline ends. The DNA for the CDR3 is TGTGCCAGCAGCGGAAGTTACAGCTCTGGGGCCAACGTCCTGACTTTC. Amino acid sequence: CASSGSYSSGANVLTF.

The rearrangement joins TRBV5-6 to TRBJ1-2, with TRBD1 as a possible D gene (5 bases). Trimming cost V 4 bases and J 5 bases, with 27 bases left between them. The CDR3 runs 18 residues. CDR1 and CDR2 from the germline V gene are SGHDT and YYEEEE. The CDR3 spells CASSQIDRYIRSGYGYTF. CDR3 sequence (DNA): TGTGCCAGCAGCCAAATTGACAGATACATAAGGTCGGGTTATGGCTACACCTTC.